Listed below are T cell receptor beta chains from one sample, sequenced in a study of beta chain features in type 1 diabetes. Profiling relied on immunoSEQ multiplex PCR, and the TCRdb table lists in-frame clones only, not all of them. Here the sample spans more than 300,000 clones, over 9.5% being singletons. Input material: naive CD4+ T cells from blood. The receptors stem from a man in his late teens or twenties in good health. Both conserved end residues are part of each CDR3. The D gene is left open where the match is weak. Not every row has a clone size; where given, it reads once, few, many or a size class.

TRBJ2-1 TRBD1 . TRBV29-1 TGCAGCGTTGGTAGAGGGACAGGGAGGAATGAGCAGTTCTTC CSVGRGTGRNEQFF
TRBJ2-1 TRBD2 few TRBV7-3 TGTGCCAGCAGCCCGACTAGCGGGGGTTACAATGAGCAGTTCTTC CASSPTSGGYNEQFF
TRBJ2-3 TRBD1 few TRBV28 TGTGCCAGCAGCCTGGGACAGAATCCAGATACGCAGTATTTT CASSLGQNPDTQYF
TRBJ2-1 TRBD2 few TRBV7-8 TGTGCCAGCAGCTTAGTTAGCGGGGAACGCTACAATGAGCAGTTCTTC CASSLVSGERYNEQFF
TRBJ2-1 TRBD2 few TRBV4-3 TGCGCCAGCAGCCAACTTAGCGGGGGGGCGGGGAATGAGCAGTTCTTC CASSQLSGGAGNEQFF
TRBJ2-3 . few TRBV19 TGTGCCAGCCGCCGGGACACCTACACAGATACGCAGTATTTT CASRRDTYTDTQYF
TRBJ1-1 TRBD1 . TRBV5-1 TGCGCCAGCAGCGCGGACAGGGGTAACACTGAAGCTTTCTTT CASSADRGNTEAFF
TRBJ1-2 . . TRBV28 TGTGCCAGCAGTTTCCCACAGGGCAGCAGCTATGGCTACACCTTC CASSFPQGSSYGYTF
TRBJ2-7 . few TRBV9 TGTGCCAGCAGCCCCCGGACAGGACTATACGAGCAGTACTTC CASSPRTGLYEQYF
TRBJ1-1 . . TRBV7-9 TGTGCCAGCAGCTTAGCGCAACTTGAAGCTTTCTTT CASSLAQLEAFF
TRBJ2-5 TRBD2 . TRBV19 TGTGCCAGTAGTATTCTAGCGGGAGTGGCAGAGACCCAGTACTTC CASSILAGVAETQYF
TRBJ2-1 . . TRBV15 TGTGCCACCAGCAGAGATTACCGGCAGGAAAAGTTCTTC CATSRDYRQEKFF
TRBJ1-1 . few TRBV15 TGTGCCACCAGCAGAGATCACAGGAATCGCACTGAAGCTTTCTTT CATSRDHRNRTEAFF
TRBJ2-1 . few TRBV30 TGTGCCTGGAGTGCTAGAGGACAAGAGTTCTTC CAWSARGQEFF
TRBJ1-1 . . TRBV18 TGTGCCAGCTCACCGGCAGCGAATCAAGCTTTCTTT CASSPAANQAFF
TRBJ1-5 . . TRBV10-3 TGTGCCATCAGCCAACAGGGCATTGGCAATCAGCCCCAGCATTTT CAISQQGIGNQPQHF
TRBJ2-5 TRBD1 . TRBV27 TGTGCCAGCAGTTTTTTGGGGACAGGGGTATCTGGGACCCAGTACTTC CASSFLGTGVSGTQYF
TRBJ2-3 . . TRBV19 TGTGCCAGTAGTATTGAGCTTAGCACAGATACGCAGTATTTT CASSIELSTDTQYF
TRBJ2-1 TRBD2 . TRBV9 TGTGCCAGCAGCGTATCCTGGCGGGGGGCCGACAATGAGCAGTTCTTC CASSVSWRGADNEQFF
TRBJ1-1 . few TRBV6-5 TGTGCCAGCACGTTTCAGATAAACACTGAAGCTTTCTTT CASTFQINTEAFF
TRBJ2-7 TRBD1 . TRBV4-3 TGCGCCAGCAGCCAAGATCGACAGGGACCCTACGAGCAGTACTTC CASSQDRQGPYEQYF
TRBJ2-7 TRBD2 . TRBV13 TGTGCCAGCAGCATACGACTAGCGGGGGTCCTAGGAGAGTACTTC CASSIRLAGVLGEYF
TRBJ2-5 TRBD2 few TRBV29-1 TGCAGCGTTCCCGGGACTAGCGTTAAGGAGACCCAGTACTTC CSVPGTSVKETQYF
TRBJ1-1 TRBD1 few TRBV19 TGTGCCAGTAGAACAGGGGATCGGGGCACTGAAGCTTTCTTT CASRTGDRGTEAFF
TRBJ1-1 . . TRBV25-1 TGTGCCAGCAGTGCTCCCGGGACAACCCCGGCTTTCTTT CASSAPGTTPAFF
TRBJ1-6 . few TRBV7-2 TGTGCCAGCAGACAGACAGCCGATTCACCCCTCCACTTT CASRQTADSPLHF
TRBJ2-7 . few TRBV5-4 TGTGCCAGCAGCAAGGACACTCAGAGCGAGCAGTACTTC CASSKDTQSEQYF
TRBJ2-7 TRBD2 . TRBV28 TGTGCCAGCAGTTTTGCGGCTAGCGGGAGCTACGAGCAGTACTTC CASSFAASGSYEQYF
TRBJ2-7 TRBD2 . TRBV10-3 TGTGCCATCAGTGAGGGGTCCGGACTAGGTATGTACGAGCAGTACTTC CAISEGSGLGMYEQYF
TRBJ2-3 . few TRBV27 TGTGCCAGCAGTTTAGTAATGAGCACAGATACGCAGTATTTT CASSLVMSTDTQYF
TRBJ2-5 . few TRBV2 TGTGCCAGCAGTGAGATGGGCAGGGAGACCCAGTACTTC CASSEMGRETQYF
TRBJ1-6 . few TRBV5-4 TGTGCCAGCAGCGGCTTGACAGGTTCACCCCTCCACTTT CASSGLTGSPLHF
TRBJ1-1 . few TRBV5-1 TGCGCCAGCAGCACCGGACAGCGATTGAACACTGAAGCTTTCTTT CASSTGQRLNTEAFF
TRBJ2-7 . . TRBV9 TGTGCCAGCAGCGGGGCAGTAGACTACGAGCAGTACTTC CASSGAVDYEQYF
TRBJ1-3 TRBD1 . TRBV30 TGTGCCGGGCACCGGGACAGTGGAAACACCATATATTTT CAGHRDSGNTIYF
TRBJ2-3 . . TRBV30 TGTGCCTGGAGTGACCGGCAAGCGCAAAGTTGGAATACGCAGTATTTT CAWSDRQAQSWNTQYF
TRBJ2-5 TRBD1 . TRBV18 TGTGCCAGCTGCTCCCAGGGACAGCAAGAGACCCAGTACTTC CASCSQGQQETQYF
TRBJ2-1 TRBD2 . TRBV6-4 TGTGCCAGCAGTGCCCTAGCGGGGGTCGCCAATGAGCAGTTCTTC CASSALAGVANEQFF
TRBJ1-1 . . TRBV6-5 TGTGCCAGCAGTTATAGTGGGGGCTCGGGCACTGAAGCTTTCTTT CASSYSGGSGTEAFF
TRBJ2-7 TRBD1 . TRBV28 TGTGCCAGCAGTTACGCACAGGGGGCATACGAGCAGTACTTC CASSYAQGAYEQYF
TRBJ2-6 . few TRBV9 TGTGCCAGCAGCGCCGACAGGTCTGGGGCCAACGTCCTGACTTTC CASSADRSGANVLTF
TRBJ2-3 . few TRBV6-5 TGTGCCAGCAGTTACTCAAGGGGCTGGGGAGATACGCAGTATTTT CASSYSRGWGDTQYF
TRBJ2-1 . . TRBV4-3 TGCGCCAGCAGCCAAGAGGGGCACAATGAGCAGTTCTTC CASSQEGHNEQFF
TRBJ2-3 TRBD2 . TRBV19 TGTGCCAGTACCCTCGCTACTAGCGGAATCACAGATACGCAGTATTTT CASTLATSGITDTQYF
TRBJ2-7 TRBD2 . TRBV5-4 TGTGCCAGCAGCTCGTCCTGGACTAGGGCTAACTACGAGCAGTACTTC CASSSSWTRANYEQYF
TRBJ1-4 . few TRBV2 TGTGCCAGCACCGAAGGTCTCGCGCAGGGCTGGGAAAAACTGTTTTTT CASTEGLAQGWEKLFF
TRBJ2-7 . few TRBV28 TGTGCCAGCAGTTCCCCTGGACAAGATACCTACGAGCAGTACTTC CASSSPGQDTYEQYF
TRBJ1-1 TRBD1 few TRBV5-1 TGCGCCAGCAGCTTGACGGGACAGCGGACTGAAGCTTTCTTT CASSLTGQRTEAFF